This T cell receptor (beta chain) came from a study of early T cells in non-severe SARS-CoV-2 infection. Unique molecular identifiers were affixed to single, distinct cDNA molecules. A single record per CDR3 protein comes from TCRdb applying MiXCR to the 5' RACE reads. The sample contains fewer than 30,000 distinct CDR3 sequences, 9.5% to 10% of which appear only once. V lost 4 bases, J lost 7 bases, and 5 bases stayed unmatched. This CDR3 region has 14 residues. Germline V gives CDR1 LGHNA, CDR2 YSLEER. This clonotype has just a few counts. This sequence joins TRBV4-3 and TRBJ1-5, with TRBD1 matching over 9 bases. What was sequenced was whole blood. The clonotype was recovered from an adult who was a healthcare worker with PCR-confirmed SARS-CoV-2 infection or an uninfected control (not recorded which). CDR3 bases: TGCGCCAGCAGCCCGGGGACAGGGTGGCAGCCCCAGCATTTT. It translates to CASSPGTGWQPQHF.